A single sample is the source of the 17 T cell receptor beta chains below, sequenced in a study of blood T cell repertoires in COVID-19. Generated by immunoSEQ multiplex PCR, the TCRdb table keeps only in-frame clones and is missing some. The table lists a few hundred thousand clones, about nine tenths of them singletons, with approximately 2.5% in the top ten. Sequencing input: peripheral blood. These receptors came from a young adult with COVID-19, enrolled during active disease.

The rearrangement links TRBV6-2 or TRBV6-3 to TRBJ2-1, with 9 bases identical to TRBD1. V shed 5 bases, J shed 5 bases, and the junction held 10 bases outside the gene matches. CDR1 MNHEY and CDR2 SVGEGT come from the germline V gene. CDR3 length equals 16 residues. The CDR3 loop is CASSRAGTGLDNEQFF. Here the CDR3 DNA reads TGTGCCAGCAGTAGAGCCGGGACAGGGTTGGACAATGAGCAGTTCTTC.

The CDR3 coding sequence is TGCGCCAGCAGCTTGACAGAGCCGCGCGTCGGCTACACCTTC. Translated: CASSLTEPRVGYTF. The chain couples TRBV5-1 to TRBJ1-2; D not certain. Trimming removed 1 base from V and 8 bases from J, with 15 bases in between. CDR1 and CDR2 (germline): SGHRS, YFSETQ. This CDR3 is built from 14 residues.

This clone occurred once. The chain employs TRBV4-1 and TRBJ2-2, with TRBD1 identical over 9 bases. The CDR3 has 16 residues. Germline V gene sequence: CDR1 MGHRA, CDR2 YSYEKL. Trimming took 3 bases from V and 6 from J; bases not matched to a gene: 8. The CDR3 DNA is TGCGCCAGCAGCCAGGGCTTAAGGACAGGGGCCGGGGAGCTGTTTTTT. Translation: CASSQGLRTGAGELFF.

This chain connects TRBV11-2 to TRBJ2-7, with 8 bases matching TRBD1. This CDR3 has 15 residues. Germline V gene sequence: CDR1 SGHAT, CDR2 FQNNGV. J gave up 4 bases and V 4 bases, and 9 bases lay outside the gene matches. In DNA form, the CDR3 reads TGTGCCAGCAGCTCCCCCCTGGGACAGGCTTACGAGCAGTACTTC. This translates into CASSSPLGQAYEQYF.

DNA for the CDR3: TGCGCCAGCAGCCAAGATGGGGCTAGCGGGAGCTACGAGCAGTACTTC. Translating it yields CASSQDGASGSYEQYF. The V and J genes are TRBV4-3 and TRBJ2-7; 10 bases line up with TRBD2. The V gene's germline CDR1 is LGHNA and CDR2 YSLEER. This CDR3 has 16 residues. V lost 0 bases and J lost 3; bases outside the gene matches: 5.

This chain joins TRBV18 and TRBJ2-7; weak D call: TRBD1 (6 bases). V shed 1 base and J shed 2 bases, with 9 bases lying between them. Germline values: CDR1 KGHSH, CDR2 LQKENI. The CDR3 loop spans 14 amino acids. DNA of the CDR3: TGTGCCAGCTCACCACAGGGACACCCCTACGAGCAGTACTTC. Protein sequence: CASSPQGHPYEQYF.

The genes are TRBV7-9 and TRBJ2-1, with a tentative D call TRBD2 (5 bases). In germline, CDR1 is SEHNR, CDR2 FQNEAQ (reference sequence). With 5 bases removed from V and 8 bases from J, the gap between germline ends came to 16 bases. CDR3 length equals 14 residues. CDR3 loop: CASSPPGIGYEQFF. The DNA for the CDR3 is TGTGCCAGCAGCCCCCCCGGGATAGGCTATGAGCAGTTCTTC.

This chain joins TRBV13 and TRBJ1-6; no firm D call. Trimming pared 6 bases from V and 0 bases from J, leaving 9 bases between. The germline gives CDR1 PRHDT, CDR2 FYEKMQ (reference sequence). This CDR3 comprises 15 residues. For the CDR3, the DNA is TGTGCCAGCAGTTCGCGGGACTCCTATAATTCACCCCTCCACTTT. Translating gives CASSSRDSYNSPLHF.

V gene TRBV5-4 combines with J gene TRBJ1-5; 8 bases map to TRBD1. Germline CDR1 is SGHNT and CDR2 is YYREEE (reference sequence). J lost 3 bases, V lost 4 bases, and 6 bases had no gene match. The CDR3 covers 15 residues. CDR3 amino acids: CASSPGTGYNQPQHF. DNA for the CDR3: TGTGCCAGCAGCCCCGGGACAGGCTACAATCAGCCCCAGCATTTT.

The chain employs TRBV6-5 and TRBJ2-3; D call uncertain. V shed 0 bases and J shed 5 bases, with 12 bases lying between them. The CDR3 has 15 residues. Germline V gives CDR1 MNHEY, CDR2 SVGAGI. The CDR3 protein is CASSYSDSLGDTQYF. DNA of the CDR3: TGTGCCAGCAGTTACTCTGATAGCCTGGGAGATACGCAGTATTTT.

This chain joins TRBV11-2 and TRBJ2-7; D is possibly TRBD2 (6 bases). This CDR3 is 14 amino acids long. V lost 8 bases and J 2 bases, leaving 16 bases between the germline ends. Per germline, CDR1 SGHAT and CDR2 FQNNGV. Here the CDR3 reads CASSSVRLTYEQYF. CDR3 coding DNA: TGTGCCAGCTCTAGCGTCCGACTGACCTACGAGCAGTACTTC.

The genes are TRBV28 and TRBJ2-7; 10 bases are a match to TRBD2. This CDR3 region has 17 residues. Looked up from germline, CDR1 is MDHEN and CDR2 is SYDVKM. The V gene end was trimmed by 5 bases and the J gene end by 7 bases; junction bases not matched to a gene: 17. The CDR3 reads CASSTSALLAGVGEQYF. The CDR3 DNA reads TGTGCCAGCAGTACCTCGGCGCTGCTAGCGGGAGTTGGGGAGCAGTACTTC.

V and J are TRBV6-4 and TRBJ1-6; 10 bases are a match to TRBD1. Unmatched junction bases numbered 3, after V lost 3 bases and J lost 10 bases. The germline V gene has CDR1 MRHNA and CDR2 SNTAGT. The length of the CDR3 is 14 residues. CDR3: CASSERTGGSPLHF. In DNA form, the CDR3 reads TGTGCCAGCAGTGAGCGGACAGGGGGATCACCCCTCCACTTT.

The rearrangement uses TRBV9 and TRBJ1-2; 9 positions match TRBD1. The CDR3 length is 16 residues. V gave up 4 bases and J gave up 3 bases; unmatched junction bases: 10. Per the germline V gene, CDR1 is SGDLS and CDR2 is YYNGEE. CDR3 loop: CASSPSHGTGHYGYTF. The CDR3 DNA sequence: TGTGCCAGCAGCCCTTCTCACGGGACAGGGCACTATGGCTACACCTTC.

The chain couples TRBV27 to TRBJ2-4, with 7 bases that match TRBD1. The germline V gene encodes CDR1 MNHEY and CDR2 SMNVEV (reference sequence). V gave up 6 bases and J gave up 1 base; unmatched junction bases: 9. The CDR3 is made up of 16 amino acids. Here the CDR3 DNA reads TGTGCCAGCAGCCCAGGGGGACCTCTGGCCAAAAACATTCAGTACTTC. Residues: CASSPGGPLAKNIQYF.

V is TRBV28 and J is TRBJ2-7; TRBD2 might be the D (7 bases). The CDR3 runs to 13 residues. The germline V and J ends were trimmed by 7 bases and 3 bases, with 13 bases remaining between them. Germline-derived CDR1 and CDR2 are MDHEN and SYDVKM. CDR3 amino acids: CASTWGGLYEQYF. The DNA of the CDR3 is TGTGCCAGCACTTGGGGGGGGCTCTACGAGCAGTACTTC.

The rearrangement joins TRBV7-6 to TRBJ1-1; possible D gene TRBD1, 5 bases. The CDR3 spans 13 residues. Germline V gene lookup returns CDR1 SGHVS and CDR2 FNYEAQ. Trimming took off 3 bases at V and 11 bases at J, with 16 bases between the two ends. CDR3 in DNA: TGTGCCAGCAGCTTTGATCCTGGAGGGGAGGCTTTCTTT. Encoded protein: CASSFDPGGEAFF.